The next 21 T cell receptor beta chains were all read from a single sample in a study of T cells in Graves' hyperthyroidism and ophthalmopathy. Amplification targeted TCR beta CDR3 regions from RNA transcripts. Researchers ran a first-round RT-PCR on the TCR CDR3 using the HTBI primer set. TCRdb re-derived calls from the multiplex PCR reads in MiXCR, one entry per CDR3 protein. The repertoire includes under 300,000 distinct CDR3 sequences, approximately 15% of them detected once, and 13% sits in the top ten. Specimen: blood. Source of these receptors: a woman aged 35 to 49 with Graves' hyperthyroidism that later progressed to Graves' ophthalmopathy.

J is TRBJ1-1 and V is TRBV2; D possibly corresponds to TRBD1 (5 bases). Germline lookup yields CDR1 SNHLY and CDR2 FYNNEI. Trimming shortened V by 6 bases and J by 4 bases, and 12 bases separated the two germline ends. This CDR3 is built from 13 residues. This chain's CDR3 is CASRLGRGTEAFF. DNA of the CDR3: TGTGCCAGCAGGCTTGGGAGGGGCACTGAAGCTTTCTTT.

This clonotype occurred many times. This rearrangement joins TRBV24-1 to TRBJ2-1, with 7 positions matching TRBD1. The CDR3 consists of 15 residues. The germline V gene has CDR1 KGHDR and CDR2 SFDVKD. Trimming removed 0 bases from V and 7 bases from J; junction bases left unmatched: 5. Here the CDR3 DNA reads TGTGCCACCAGTGATTTGCAGACAGGGCATAATGAGCAGTTCTTC. It specifies CATSDLQTGHNEQFF.

This clonotype was observed at least ten times. The J gene is TRBJ2-1, the V gene TRBV7-8; 8 bases are a match to TRBD2. This CDR3 is built from 16 residues. The germline V gene encodes CDR1 SGHVS and CDR2 FQNEAQ. V lost 2 bases and J lost 4; bases outside the gene matches: 7. The CDR3 loop is CASSLLTGGGYNEQFF. CDR3 nucleotides: TGTGCCAGCAGCTTACTCACGGGAGGGGGATACAATGAGCAGTTCTTC.

This clonotype was detected a few times. The chain carries TRBV10-3 and TRBJ2-3, with D tentatively TRBD1 or TRBD2 (6 bases each). The CDR3 runs to 13 residues. In germline, CDR1 is ENHRY, CDR2 SYGVKD. V dropped 10 bases and J dropped 0 bases, with 11 bases sitting between them. The chain's CDR3 is CATGGGSTDTQYF. Here the CDR3 DNA reads TGTGCCACCGGGGGCGGGAGCACAGATACGCAGTATTTT.

This clonotype was seen repeatedly, ten times or more. V usage is TRBV4-1 and J usage is TRBJ2-5; D remains ambiguous. The germline V gene has CDR1 MGHRA and CDR2 YSYEKL. The germline V and J ends were trimmed by 0 bases and 4 bases, with 9 bases remaining between them. The CDR3 covers 14 residues. CDR3 DNA sequence: TGCGCCAGCAGCCAAGACTACAGCCTAGAGACCCAGTACTTC. Its translation: CASSQDYSLETQYF.

This clonotype was observed a single time. A read error is possible here, since a much larger clone lies one base away. The chain employs TRBV19 and TRBJ1-5; no firm D call. The CDR3 contains 14 residues. Germline loops: CDR1 LNHDA, CDR2 SQIVND (reference sequence). Trimming stripped 7 bases from V and 3 bases from J, with 13 bases between. For the CDR3, the DNA is TGTGCCAGTATGCCAGGACCCCACAATCAGCCCCAGCATTTT. Translation: CASMPGPHNQPQHF.

This clonotype turned up a few times. V is TRBV6-1 and J is TRBJ1-2; 9 bases are shared with TRBD1. Trimming removed 6 bases from V and 4 bases from J; junction bases left unmatched: 12. In germline, CDR1 is MNHNS, CDR2 SASEGT. The CDR3 is 16 amino acids. The CDR3 sequence is CASRTLGQGSFYGYTF. The CDR3 DNA follows: TGTGCCAGCAGAACCTTGGGACAGGGTTCTTTCTATGGCTACACCTTC.

This clonotype was seen many times. V gene TRBV28 combines with J gene TRBJ1-1; no definite D call. The V end lost 2 bases, the J end lost 3 bases, and 10 bases lay between the germline ends. The CDR3 contains 14 residues. Germline CDR1 is MDHEN and CDR2 is SYDVKM. CDR3 loop: CASSLASWYTEAFF. CDR3 nucleotide sequence: TGTGCCAGCAGTTTAGCGAGTTGGTACACTGAAGCTTTCTTT.

The chain is built from TRBV20-1 and TRBJ2-1; D might be TRBD1 (5 bases). The CDR3 consists of 14 residues. Germline lookup yields CDR1 DFQATT and CDR2 SNEGSKA (reference sequence). The V gene lost 2 bases and the J gene lost 8 bases, with 16 bases spanning the gap. CDR3 in DNA: TGCAGTGCTAGAATATTCCGCAGGGTCGATGAGCAGTTCTTC. Amino acids: CSARIFRRVDEQFF.

This clonotype was found many times. The V call is TRBV28, the J call TRBJ2-7; 10 bases fit TRBD1. V shed 8 bases and J 6 bases; nucleotides not matched to a gene: 10. Germline loops: CDR1 MDHEN, CDR2 SYDVKM. The CDR3 has 14 amino acids. The chain's CDR3 is CASGTGVNFIEQYF. The CDR3 DNA is TGTGCCAGCGGGACAGGGGTAAACTTCATCGAGCAGTACTTC. Full variable domain (outside the CDR3, taken from reference TRBV28 and TRBJ2-7): DVKVTQSSRYLVKRTGEKVFLECVQDMDHENMFWYRQDPGLGLRLIYFSYDVKMKEKGDIPEGYSVSREKKERFSLILESASTNQTSMYLCASGTGVNFIEQYFGPGTRLTVT.

This clonotype was counted many times. The rearrangement links TRBV10-3 to TRBJ1-1; 8 bases align to TRBD1. The CDR3 is 15 residues long. Trimming at V came to 3 bases and at J to 1 base, leaving 4 bases not matched to a gene. Looked up from germline, CDR1 is ENHRY and CDR2 is SYGVKD. This chain's CDR3 is CAISDPGQANTEAFF. CDR3 DNA sequence: TGTGCCATCAGTGACCCGGGACAGGCGAACACTGAAGCTTTCTTT.

This clonotype was seen at least ten times. The chain is built from TRBV6-5 and TRBJ2-7; TRBD2 aligns across 13 bases. From germline, CDR1 is MNHEY and CDR2 SVGAGI. Trimming took 2 bases from V and 7 from J; bases not matched to a gene: 5. This CDR3 is 15 amino acids long. The CDR3 region is CASSYRTSGRREQYF. The CDR3 DNA is TGTGCCAGCAGTTACAGGACTAGCGGGAGAAGAGAGCAGTACTTC.

This clonotype was observed a few times. The rearrangement links TRBV30 to TRBJ2-2; D is tentatively TRBD1 or TRBD2 (5 bases each). This CDR3 region has 15 residues. V lost 3 bases to trimming and J lost 6 bases, with 17 bases between them. The germline V gene has CDR1 GTSNPN and CDR2 SVGIG (reference sequence). The CDR3 DNA sequence: TGTGCCTGGAGGCTGTACGGGGTAGGGGCCGGGGAGCTGTTTTTT. Protein product: CAWRLYGVGAGELFF.

On this clonotype itself: A much more abundant neighbour one base away suggests this may be a read error. CDR3 sequence: CSASPGAIFEAFF. The CDR3 region has the DNA TGCAGTGCTAGTCCAGGGGCGATCTTTGAAGCTTTCTTT. This chain links TRBV20-1 with TRBJ1-1, with D possibly matching TRBD1 (6 bases). This CDR3 has 13 amino acids. The V gene's germline CDR1 is DFQATT and CDR2 SNEGSKA (reference sequence). V shed 3 bases and J shed 7 bases, with 15 bases lying between them.

This clonotype was seen a few times. A much larger clone lies a single base off, so this may be a read error. The chain uses TRBV27 and TRBJ2-3; no reliable D call. Trimming shortened V by 4 bases and J by 3 bases, and 11 bases separated the two germline ends. The CDR3 spans 14 residues. Per the germline V gene, CDR1 is MNHEY and CDR2 is SMNVEV (reference sequence). CDR3 residues: CASSSGSTTDTQYF. CDR3 coding DNA: TGTGCCAGCAGTTCTGGATCGACGACAGATACGCAGTATTTT.

This clonotype was seen at least ten times. This chain joins TRBV2 and TRBJ2-4; TRBD2 is a possible D gene (6 bases). Per the germline V gene, CDR1 is SNHLY and CDR2 is FYNNEI. This CDR3 has 20 amino acids. V lost 3 bases, J lost 0 bases, and 24 bases lay in between. This chain's CDR3 is CASSDVASVYLKLAKNIQYF. CDR3 DNA sequence: TGTGCCAGCAGTGACGTGGCTAGCGTATATTTAAAACTAGCCAAAAACATTCAGTACTTC.

This clonotype was counted between two and nine times. Since a much larger clone is just one base distant, this may be a read error. The chain has TRBV13 and TRBJ2-1; D possibly corresponds to TRBD2 (7 bases). Germline-derived CDR1 and CDR2 are PRHDT and FYEKMQ (reference sequence). The CDR3 extends over 17 amino acids. V was clipped by 3 bases and J by 8 bases, with 23 bases between them. CDR3 in DNA: TGTGCCAGCAGCTTGGTTTGGGGGCGGGAGTCTAACGATGAGCAGTTCTTC. It specifies CASSLVWGRESNDEQFF.

This rearrangement joins TRBV19 to TRBJ1-5; D is ambiguous. Germline values: CDR1 LNHDA, CDR2 SQIVND (reference sequence). V shed 3 bases and J shed 4 bases, with 16 bases lying between them. The CDR3 covers 16 residues. The CDR3, as DNA: TGTGCCAGTAGTATCTGGCTGCCAAACTCAAATCAGCCCCAGCATTTT. It is translated as CASSIWLPNSNQPQHF.

This clonotype was detected ten times or more. Germline and junction disagree at one end, which may indicate a read error. This chain joins TRBV12-3 or TRBV12-4 and TRBJ2-5; no clear D gene. This CDR3 comprises 15 residues. In DNA, the CDR3 is TGTGCCCGCAGCACCCATTGGGCAAGTCAAGAGACCCAGTACTTC. This codes for CARSTHWASQETQYF.

This sequence joins TRBV28 and TRBJ1-1; unclear D gene. This CDR3 is 15 amino acids long. Trimming pared 7 bases from V and 3 bases from J, leaving 18 bases between. Germline CDR1 and CDR2: MDHEN and SYDVKM. This CDR3 reads CASTPLRRVDTEAFF. The CDR3, as DNA: TGTGCCAGCACCCCCTTAAGGAGGGTGGACACTGAAGCTTTCTTT.

This clonotype was recorded a few times. Here the CDR3 DNA reads TGTGCCAGCACCCCCGTAGTCAGTCGTGTTGGTACAGATACGCAGTATTTT. It codes for CASTPVVSRVGTDTQYF. The chain carries TRBV28 and TRBJ2-3; D is unresolved. The CDR3 runs 17 residues. Germline loops: CDR1 MDHEN, CDR2 SYDVKM. V was clipped by 7 bases and J by 3 bases, with 23 bases between them. The full variable domain, rest sourced from reference TRBV28 and TRBJ2-3, is DVKVTQSSRYLVKRTGEKVFLECVQDMDHENMFWYRQDPGLGLRLIYFSYDVKMKEKGDIPEGYSVSREKKERFSLILESASTNQTSMYLCASTPVVSRVGTDTQYFGPGTRLTVL.